A single count supports the clone carrying this T cell receptor (beta chain). Its target is unknown. At sampling all donors were nominally healthy, likely with unrecorded immune exposures. The data belong to a study of cytomegalovirus exposure and HLA in healthy donors. This CDR3 has 17 residues. V lost 2 bases to trimming and J lost 3 bases, with 20 bases between them. CDR1 is SGHNT and CDR2 is YYREEE in the germline V gene (reference sequence). The PCR ran on 60 Vbeta and 13 Jbeta primers. Produced via immunoSEQ multiplex PCR; TCRdb's table is partial and in-frame only. The top ten hold roughly 7.7% of the sample, which has 95,000 to 100,000 clones, around 74% seen once. Study-level findings and limits: TRBV6-2, TRBV6-3 and other indistinguishable V segments were excluded.

The sequenced material came from PBMCs. The chain links TRBV5-4 to TRBJ2-5; weak D call: TRBD2 (5 bases). This TCR was recovered from a man in his forties in good health and CMV-seropositive. The CDR3 DNA reads TGTGCCAGCAGCTTTCTGGTGCGGGCACGGTACGAAGAGACCCAGTACTTC. Its translation is CASSFLVRARYEETQYF.